This T cell receptor (beta chain) derives from a study of response to subunit inactivated influenza vaccine (dated by TCRdb to the late 2010s). About the full investigation: To follow how T cells responded to a trivalent subunit inactivated influenza vaccine, the researchers relied on deep quantitative profiling of the T cell receptor repertoire.

A distance of 12 bases separates the germline ends of V and J, which lose 3 bases and 6 bases respectively. CDR1 and CDR2 are drawn from the germline V gene: SGHTA, FQGNSA. The cysteine opens and the phenylalanine closes a CDR3 of 14 amino acids. CDR3 DNA is the only sequence kept; it has 42 bases, read in frame from the first base. The receptor library was made with RT-PCR. TCRdb records Illumina HiSeq 2500 as the sequencer. TCRdb handled the public reads itself, with Q25 trimming in fastp and clone calling in MiXCR, and kept productive beta chains. CDR3 protein sequences are deduplicated, and each keeps its most common genes and DNA. Here the sample has 600,000 to 700,000 distinct CDR3 sequences; about 15% occur a single time. The leading ten clones occupy less than 9% of the sample. About this clonotype: This receptor's antigen is unknown. The sample holds no much larger clone one base away, and base qualities are not on file.

The paper's findings and limits, for the study overall: The authors proposed that each seasonal influenza vaccination may bring in only a limited number of new T cells.

This TCR was recovered from a man over 45 who received an inactivated influenza vaccine. Donor details come from another sample of the same person, matched by shared clones. Sequencing was performed on PBMCs from blood, taken approximately 15 days before vaccination. This chain joins TRBV7-2 to TRBJ1-5, with the D gene call left open. The CDR3 region has the sequence CASSLSGFGQPQHF. The DNA reads as follows: TGTGCCAGCAGCTTGAGCGGTTTCGGTCAGCCCCAGCATTTT. With the rest looked up from the reference TRBV7-2 and TRBJ1-5 genes rather than sequenced, the full variable domain is GAGVSQSPSNKVTEKGKDVELRCDPISGHTALYWYRQSLGQGLEFLIYFQGNSAPDKSGLPSDRFSAERTGGSVSTLTIQRTQQEDSAVYLCASSLSGFGQPQHFGDGTRLSIL.